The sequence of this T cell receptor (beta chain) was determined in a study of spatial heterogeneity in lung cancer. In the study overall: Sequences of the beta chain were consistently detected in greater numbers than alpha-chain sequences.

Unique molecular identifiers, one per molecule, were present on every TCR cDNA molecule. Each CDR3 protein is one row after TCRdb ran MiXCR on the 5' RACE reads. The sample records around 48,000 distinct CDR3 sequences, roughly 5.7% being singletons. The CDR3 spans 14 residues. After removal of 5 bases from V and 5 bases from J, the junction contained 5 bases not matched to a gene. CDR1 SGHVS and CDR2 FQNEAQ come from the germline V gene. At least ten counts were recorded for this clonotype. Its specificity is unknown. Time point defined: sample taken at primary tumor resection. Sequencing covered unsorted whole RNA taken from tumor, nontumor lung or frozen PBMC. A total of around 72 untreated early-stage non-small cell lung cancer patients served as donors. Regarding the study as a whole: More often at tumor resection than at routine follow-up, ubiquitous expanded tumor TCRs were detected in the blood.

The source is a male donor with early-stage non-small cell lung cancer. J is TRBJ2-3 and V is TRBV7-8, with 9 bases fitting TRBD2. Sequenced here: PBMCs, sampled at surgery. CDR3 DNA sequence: TGTGCCAGCAGCCCTAGCGGGAATGGAGATACGCAGTATTTT. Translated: CASSPSGNGDTQYF.